A selection of T cell receptor beta chains follows, all from one sample in a study of cytomegalovirus exposure and HLA in healthy donors. Profiled with immunoSEQ multiplex PCR; TCRdb holds only in-frame clones, not every one. The sample holds approximately 130,000 clones, approximately 80% seen once. The sequenced sample consisted of PBMCs. These receptors were obtained from a man between 45 and 60 years old in good health and CMV-seronegative. Both conserved end residues are trimmed from each CDR3. Fields, in order: clone size, V gene, CDR3 protein. Clone sizes are given selectively: once, few, many, or a class where the clone is expanded.

clone size: -
V gene: TRBV9
CDR3 protein: ASSVGTRPTDTQY

clone size: -
V gene: TRBV9
CDR3 protein: ASSAGATGEETQY

clone size: few
V gene: TRBV30
CDR3 protein: AWSVFGQDNEQF

clone size: -
V gene: TRBV6-1
CDR3 protein: ATVPGLAATGELF

clone size: few
V gene: TRBV6-6
CDR3 protein: ASSTGTGFSSGY

clone size: -
V gene: TRBV6-5
CDR3 protein: ASSRTSGSYNEQF

clone size: -
V gene: TRBV7-2
CDR3 protein: ASRSGTGDEKLF

clone size: -
V gene: TRBV19
CDR3 protein: ASKGAGAEDSGNTIY

clone size: -
V gene: TRBV7-8
CDR3 protein: ASSIEGLAGVNEQF

clone size: -
V gene: TRBV4-2
CDR3 protein: ASSQEGGTLSEAF

clone size: -
V gene: TRBV27
CDR3 protein: ASSLELAGEQY

clone size: -
V gene: TRBV15
CDR3 protein: ATSSPGADRGLETQY

clone size: -
V gene: TRBV10-2
CDR3 protein: ASRTGLAGNEQF

clone size: few
V gene: TRBV28
CDR3 protein: ASRTGLLDTEAF

clone size: -
V gene: TRBV10-1
CDR3 protein: ASSVLASLNQPQH

clone size: -
V gene: TRBV19
CDR3 protein: ASSYAQQSTPV

clone size: -
V gene: TRBV5-1
CDR3 protein: ASSPQGLAGLSYEQY

clone size: -
V gene: TRBV19
CDR3 protein: ASSYGTSGTFYNEQF

clone size: -
V gene: TRBV2
CDR3 protein: ASTPGLRGEQY

clone size: -
V gene: TRBV2
CDR3 protein: ASSGGPGYEQY

clone size: -
V gene: TRBV9
CDR3 protein: ASSVAPGGSGDGELF

clone size: -
V gene: TRBV6-5
CDR3 protein: ASSPGASHGYT

clone size: -
V gene: TRBV28
CDR3 protein: ASSFGRGDEKLF

clone size: -
V gene: TRBV28
CDR3 protein: ASSSPTGRVTEAF

clone size: -
V gene: TRBV4-3
CDR3 protein: ASSQGQGFDTDTQY

clone size: -
V gene: TRBV7-2
CDR3 protein: ASSPQGLNTGELF

clone size: -
V gene: TRBV7-2
CDR3 protein: ASSLARTSPSYEQY

clone size: -
V gene: TRBV30
CDR3 protein: AWNRQGALVYGYT

clone size: -
V gene: TRBV6-5
CDR3 protein: ACGRSYEQY

clone size: few
V gene: TRBV28
CDR3 protein: ASTPGQGYQPQH

clone size: -
V gene: TRBV6-1
CDR3 protein: ASSATAYGYT

clone size: -
V gene: TRBV5-4
CDR3 protein: ASSSTGISAETQY

clone size: -
V gene: TRBV9
CDR3 protein: ASSVGSGSSYEQY

clone size: -
V gene: TRBV2
CDR3 protein: ASLGQQEAF

clone size: few
V gene: TRBV5-1
CDR3 protein: ASSPSGQGLGEQY

clone size: -
V gene: TRBV5-4
CDR3 protein: ASSSPGQERNIQY

clone size: -
V gene: TRBV5-1
CDR3 protein: ASSSRTGESYEQY

clone size: -
V gene: TRBV11-2
CDR3 protein: ASSLSPGQVGYGYT

clone size: -
V gene: TRBV25-1
CDR3 protein: ASSGTGTGKHIQY

clone size: once
V gene: TRBV29-1
CDR3 protein: SVVIAGSGAQY

clone size: -
V gene: TRBV28
CDR3 protein: ASSREGANVLT

clone size: -
V gene: TRBV5-1
CDR3 protein: ASSLGRGDGELF

clone size: -
V gene: TRBV10-3
CDR3 protein: AIAQGEEETQY

clone size: once
V gene: TRBV28
CDR3 protein: ASSLDEGATNEKLF

clone size: -
V gene: TRBV2
CDR3 protein: ASSPGLDDWVGSYEQY

clone size: -
V gene: TRBV7-3
CDR3 protein: ASSLGGESEAF

clone size: -
V gene: TRBV7-6
CDR3 protein: ASSFGPGQGNEQF

clone size: -
V gene: TRBV5-4
CDR3 protein: ASSVQGVGNGYT

clone size: few
V gene: TRBV4-1
CDR3 protein: ASSEGTGNYEQY

clone size: -
V gene: TRBV5-1
CDR3 protein: ASSRTSGTTNSYEQY

clone size: -
V gene: TRBV9
CDR3 protein: ASSVAGGRAGETQY

clone size: -
V gene: TRBV7-9
CDR3 protein: ASSQQGFGAEAF

clone size: -
V gene: TRBV5-1
CDR3 protein: ASSRTGNTEAF

clone size: -
V gene: TRBV28
CDR3 protein: ASSPTEITGELF

clone size: -
V gene: TRBV11-2
CDR3 protein: ASSLKRPGTATNEKLF

clone size: -
V gene: TRBV7-2
CDR3 protein: ASSSTGGRGQETQY

clone size: many
V gene: TRBV6-5
CDR3 protein: ASGTDYYGYT

clone size: -
V gene: TRBV29-1
CDR3 protein: SVGGGSSYEQY

clone size: -
V gene: TRBV6-1
CDR3 protein: ASSEAVGLAGVRLGEQY